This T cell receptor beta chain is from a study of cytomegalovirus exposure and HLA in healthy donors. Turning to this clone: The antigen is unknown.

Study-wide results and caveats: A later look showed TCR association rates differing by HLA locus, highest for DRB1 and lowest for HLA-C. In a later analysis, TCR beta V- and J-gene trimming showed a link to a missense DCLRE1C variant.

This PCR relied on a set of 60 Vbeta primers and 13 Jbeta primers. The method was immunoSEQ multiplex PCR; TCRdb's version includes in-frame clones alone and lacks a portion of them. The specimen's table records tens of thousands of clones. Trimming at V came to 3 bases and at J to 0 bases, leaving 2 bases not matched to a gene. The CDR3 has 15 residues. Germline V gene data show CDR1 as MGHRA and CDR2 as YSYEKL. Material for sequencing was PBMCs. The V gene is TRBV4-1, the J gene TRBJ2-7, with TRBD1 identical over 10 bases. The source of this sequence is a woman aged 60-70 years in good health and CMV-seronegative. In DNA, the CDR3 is TGCGCCAGCAGCCAGGGACAGGGGAGCTCCTACGAGCAGTACTTC. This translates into CASSQGQGSSYEQYF.